A single count supports the clone carrying this TCR beta chain. The CDR3 is made up of 13 amino acids. Per the germline V gene, CDR1 is SGHKS and CDR2 is YYEKEE (reference sequence). V lost 3 bases, J lost 5 bases, and 1 base stayed unmatched. This entry belongs to a study of T cell changes during pregnancy in multiple sclerosis. Sequencing used immunoSEQ multiplex PCR; TCRdb keeps in-frame clones, though not all of them. The table records around 74,000 clones, 70% to 90% of them present only once. The V and J genes are TRBV5-5 and TRBJ1-2, with 10 bases matching TRBD1. The receptor was derived from a female donor with multiple sclerosis, enrolled in a pregnancy study. This specimen was peripheral blood, taken before pregnancy. CDR3 DNA sequence: TGTGCCAGCAGCTGGGGACAGGGGTATGGCTACACCTTC. Protein product: CASSWGQGYGYTF.